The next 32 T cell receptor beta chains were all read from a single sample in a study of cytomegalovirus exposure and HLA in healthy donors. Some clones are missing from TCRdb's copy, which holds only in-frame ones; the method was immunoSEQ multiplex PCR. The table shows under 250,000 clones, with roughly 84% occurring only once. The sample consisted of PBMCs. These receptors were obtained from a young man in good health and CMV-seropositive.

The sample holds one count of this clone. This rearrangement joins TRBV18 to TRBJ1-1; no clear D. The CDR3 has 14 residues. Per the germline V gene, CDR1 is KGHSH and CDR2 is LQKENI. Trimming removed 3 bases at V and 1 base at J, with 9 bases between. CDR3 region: CASSPRRENTEAFF. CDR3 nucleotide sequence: TGTGCCAGCTCACCCCGGAGAGAGAACACTGAAGCTTTCTTT.

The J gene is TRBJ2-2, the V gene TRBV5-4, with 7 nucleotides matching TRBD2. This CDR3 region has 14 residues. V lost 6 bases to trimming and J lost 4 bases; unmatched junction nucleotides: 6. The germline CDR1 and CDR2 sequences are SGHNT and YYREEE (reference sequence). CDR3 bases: TGTGCCAGCAACCTGTGGGGGGGCACCGGGGAGCTGTTTTTT. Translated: CASNLWGGTGELFF. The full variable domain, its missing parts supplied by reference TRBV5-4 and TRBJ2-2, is ETGVTQSPTHLIKTRGQQVTLRCSSQSGHNTVSWYQQALGQGPQFIFQYYREEENGRGNFPPRFSGLQFPNYSSELNVNALELDDSALYLCASNLWGGTGELFFGEGSRLTVL.

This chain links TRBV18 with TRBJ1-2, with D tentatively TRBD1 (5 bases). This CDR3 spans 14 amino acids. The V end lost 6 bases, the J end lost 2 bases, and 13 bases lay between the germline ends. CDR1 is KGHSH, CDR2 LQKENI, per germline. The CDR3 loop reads CASSPKTENYGYTF. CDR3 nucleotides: TGTGCCAGCTCTCCCAAGACAGAGAACTATGGCTACACCTTC.

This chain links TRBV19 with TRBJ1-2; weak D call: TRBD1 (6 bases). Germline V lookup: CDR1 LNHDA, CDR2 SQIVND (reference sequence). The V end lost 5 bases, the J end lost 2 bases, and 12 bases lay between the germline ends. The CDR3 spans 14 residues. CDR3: CASSSGTLNYGYTF. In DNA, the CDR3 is TGTGCCAGTAGTTCCGGGACACTAAACTATGGCTACACCTTC.

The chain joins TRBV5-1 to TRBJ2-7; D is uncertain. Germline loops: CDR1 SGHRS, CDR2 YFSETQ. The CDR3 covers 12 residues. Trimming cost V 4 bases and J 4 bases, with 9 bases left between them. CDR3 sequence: CASSPSDYEQYF. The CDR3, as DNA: TGCGCCAGCAGCCCCTCAGATTACGAGCAGTACTTC. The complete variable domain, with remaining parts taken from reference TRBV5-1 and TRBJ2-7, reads KAGVTQTPRYLIKTRGQQVTLSCSPISGHRSVSWYQQTPGQGLQFLFEYFSETQRNKGNFPGRFSGRQFSNSRSEMNVSTLELGDSALYLCASSPSDYEQYFGPGTRLTVT.

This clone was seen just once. Written as DNA, the CDR3 is TGCGCCAGCAGCTTGGCTCAGCGGGCCTACAATGAGCAGTTCTTC. Translating it yields CASSLAQRAYNEQFF. V gene TRBV5-1 combines with J gene TRBJ2-1, with D possibly being TRBD2 (6 bases). The V end was cut by 0 bases, the J end by 2 bases, with 9 bases between. The CDR3 totals 15 residues. The germline V gene has CDR1 SGHRS and CDR2 YFSETQ.

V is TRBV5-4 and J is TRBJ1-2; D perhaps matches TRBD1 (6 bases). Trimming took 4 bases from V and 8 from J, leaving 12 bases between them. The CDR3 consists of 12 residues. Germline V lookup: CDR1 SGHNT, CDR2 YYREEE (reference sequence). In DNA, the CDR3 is TGTGCCAGCAGCAAACAGGGCGGCGGCTACACCTTC. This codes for CASSKQGGGYTF.

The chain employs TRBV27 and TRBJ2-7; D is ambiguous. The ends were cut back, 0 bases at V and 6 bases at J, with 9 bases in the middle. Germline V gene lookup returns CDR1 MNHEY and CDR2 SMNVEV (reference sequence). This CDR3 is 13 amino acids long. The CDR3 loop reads CASSLSRSSEQYF. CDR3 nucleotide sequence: TGTGCCAGCAGTTTATCCCGATCTTCCGAGCAGTACTTC.

For the CDR3, the DNA is TGTGCCATCAGTACCGGGACAGGGGAAGGCTACACCTTC. Translated, it gives CAISTGTGEGYTF. The chain recombines TRBV10-3 with TRBJ1-2, with 10 positions matching TRBD1. Germline CDR1 reads ENHRY; CDR2 reads SYGVKD. Losses at the gene ends were 5 bases for V and 8 bases for J; bases not matched to a gene: 5. The CDR3 consists of 13 residues.

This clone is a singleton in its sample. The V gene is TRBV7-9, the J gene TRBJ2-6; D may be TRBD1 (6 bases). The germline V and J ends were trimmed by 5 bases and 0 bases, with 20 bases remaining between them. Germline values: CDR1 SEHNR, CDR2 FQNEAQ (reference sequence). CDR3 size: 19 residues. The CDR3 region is CASSASSRTVLSGANVLTF. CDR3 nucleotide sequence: TGTGCCAGCAGCGCCTCCTCCCGGACAGTACTCTCTGGGGCCAACGTCCTGACTTTC.

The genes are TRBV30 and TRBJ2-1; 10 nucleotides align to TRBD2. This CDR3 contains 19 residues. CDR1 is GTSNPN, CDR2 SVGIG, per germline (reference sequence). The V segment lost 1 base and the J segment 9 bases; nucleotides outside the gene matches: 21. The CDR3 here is CAWSATRVSGRAASSEQFF. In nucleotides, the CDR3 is TGTGCCTGGAGTGCAACCAGGGTAAGCGGGAGGGCGGCTTCGAGTGAGCAGTTCTTC.

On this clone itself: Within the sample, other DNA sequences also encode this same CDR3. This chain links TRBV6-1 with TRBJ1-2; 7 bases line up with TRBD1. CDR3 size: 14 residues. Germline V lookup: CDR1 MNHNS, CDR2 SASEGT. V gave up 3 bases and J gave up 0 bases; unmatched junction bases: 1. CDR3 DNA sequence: TGTGCCAGCAGTGAGGGGACAGCTAACTATGGCTACACCTTC. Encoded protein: CASSEGTANYGYTF.

The CDR3 DNA reads TGTGCCAGCAGTTCAGGGGTCTCAACCGCACAGGATACGCAGTATTTT. Its translation is CASSSGVSTAQDTQYF. This sequence joins TRBV27 and TRBJ2-3; a weak D match, TRBD1 (6 bases). With 4 bases removed from V and 6 bases from J, the gap between germline ends came to 20 bases. The CDR3 is 16 amino acids. Per the germline V gene, CDR1 is MNHEY and CDR2 is SMNVEV (reference sequence).

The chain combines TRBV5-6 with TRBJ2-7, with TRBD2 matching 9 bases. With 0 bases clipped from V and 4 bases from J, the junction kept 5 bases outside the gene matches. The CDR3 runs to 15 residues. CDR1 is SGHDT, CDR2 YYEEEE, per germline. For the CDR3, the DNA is TGTGCCAGCAGCTTGGAGGGCGGGAGGGATTACGAGCAGTACTTC. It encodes CASSLEGGRDYEQYF.

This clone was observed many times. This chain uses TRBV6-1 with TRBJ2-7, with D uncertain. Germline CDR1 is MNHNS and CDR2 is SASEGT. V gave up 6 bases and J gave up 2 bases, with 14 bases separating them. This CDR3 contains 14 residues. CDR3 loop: CASRSPALPYEQYF. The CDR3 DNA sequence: TGTGCCAGCAGGTCCCCAGCCCTCCCCTACGAGCAGTACTTC.

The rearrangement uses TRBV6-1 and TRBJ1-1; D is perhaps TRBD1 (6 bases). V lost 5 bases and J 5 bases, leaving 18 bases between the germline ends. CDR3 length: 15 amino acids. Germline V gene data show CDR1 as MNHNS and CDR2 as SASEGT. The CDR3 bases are TGTGCCAGCAGTCTTAGGGGGGGCCTGGGGACTGAAGCTTTCTTT. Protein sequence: CASSLRGGLGTEAFF.

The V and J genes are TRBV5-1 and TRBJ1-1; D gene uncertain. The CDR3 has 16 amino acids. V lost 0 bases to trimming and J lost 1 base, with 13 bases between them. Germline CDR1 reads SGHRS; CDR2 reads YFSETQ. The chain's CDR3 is CASSLAVGWGNTEAFF. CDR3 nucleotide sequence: TGCGCCAGCAGCTTGGCTGTTGGGTGGGGGAACACTGAAGCTTTCTTT.

The CDR3 is CASSLGYGSEQYF. The CDR3 coding sequence is TGTGCCAGCAGCTTAGGATACGGGAGCGAGCAGTACTTC. The genes are TRBV11-2 and TRBJ2-7; a possible D gene is TRBD2 (6 bases). The CDR3 is 13 residues long. CDR1 and CDR2 (germline): SGHAT, FQNNGV. V was clipped by 1 base and J by 6 bases, with 10 bases between them.

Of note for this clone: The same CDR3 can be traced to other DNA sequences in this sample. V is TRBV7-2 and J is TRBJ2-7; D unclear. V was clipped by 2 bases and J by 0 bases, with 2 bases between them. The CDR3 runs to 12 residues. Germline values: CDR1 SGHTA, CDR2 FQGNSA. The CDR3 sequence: CASSLNSYEQYF. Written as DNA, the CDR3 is TGTGCCAGCAGCTTAAACTCCTACGAGCAGTACTTC.

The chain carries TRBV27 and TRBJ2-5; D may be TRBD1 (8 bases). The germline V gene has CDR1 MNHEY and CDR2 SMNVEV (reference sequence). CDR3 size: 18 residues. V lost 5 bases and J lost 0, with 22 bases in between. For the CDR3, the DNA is TGTGCCAGCAGTCCCCCCGCCCACAGGGGGGGGTACCAAGAGACCCAGTACTTC. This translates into CASSPPAHRGGYQETQYF.

For the CDR3, the DNA is TGTGCCAGCAGCTTATCTATCGGGGAGCTGTTTTTT. Protein sequence: CASSLSIGELFF. The chain is built from TRBV7-9 and TRBJ2-2; D is unclear. Germline V CDR1 and CDR2: SEHNR, FQNEAQ (reference sequence). This CDR3 is built from 12 residues. V lost 2 bases to trimming and J lost 7 bases, with 5 bases between them.

CDR3 in DNA: TGTGCCAGCAGTAAGATGGACAGGGGCTACGAGCAGTACTTC. Translation: CASSKMDRGYEQYF. The chain has TRBV27 and TRBJ2-7; TRBD1 agrees at 9 bases. The ends lost 5 bases at V and 3 bases at J; junction bases unmatched: 5. The CDR3 is 14 residues long. CDR1 is MNHEY, CDR2 SMNVEV, per germline (reference sequence).

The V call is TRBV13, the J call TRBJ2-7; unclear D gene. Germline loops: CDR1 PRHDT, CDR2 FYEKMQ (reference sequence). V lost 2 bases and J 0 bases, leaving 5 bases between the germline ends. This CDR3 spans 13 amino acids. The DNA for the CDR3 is TGTGCCAGCAGCTTACGCGGCTCCTACGAGCAGTACTTC. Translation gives CASSLRGSYEQYF.

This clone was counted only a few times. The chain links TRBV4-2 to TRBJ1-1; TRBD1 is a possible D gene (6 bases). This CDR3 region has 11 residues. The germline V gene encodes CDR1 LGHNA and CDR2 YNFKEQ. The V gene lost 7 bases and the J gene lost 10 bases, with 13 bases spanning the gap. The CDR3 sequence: CASTGQLSAFF. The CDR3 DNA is TGTGCCAGCACCGGACAGCTTTCAGCTTTCTTT.

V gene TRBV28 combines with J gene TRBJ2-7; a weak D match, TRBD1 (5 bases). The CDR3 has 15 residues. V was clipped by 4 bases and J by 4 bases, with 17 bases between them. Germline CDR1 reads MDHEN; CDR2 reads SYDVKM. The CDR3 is CASSSQPDRKYEQYF. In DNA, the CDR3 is TGTGCCAGCAGTTCTCAACCCGACAGAAAATACGAGCAGTACTTC.

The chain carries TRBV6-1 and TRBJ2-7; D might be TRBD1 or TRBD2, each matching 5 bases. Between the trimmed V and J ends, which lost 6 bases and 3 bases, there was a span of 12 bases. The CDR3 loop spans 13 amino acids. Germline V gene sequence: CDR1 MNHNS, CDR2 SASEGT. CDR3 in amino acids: CASRQKRGYEQYF. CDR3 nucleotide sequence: TGTGCCAGCAGACAGAAGAGGGGCTACGAGCAGTACTTC.

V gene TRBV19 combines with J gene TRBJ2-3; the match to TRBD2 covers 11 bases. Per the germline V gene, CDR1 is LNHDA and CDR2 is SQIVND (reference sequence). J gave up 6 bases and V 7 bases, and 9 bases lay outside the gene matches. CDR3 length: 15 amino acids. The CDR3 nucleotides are TGTGCCAGTAATCCTTTAGCGGGAGGGCCGGATACGCAGTATTTT. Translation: CASNPLAGGPDTQYF.

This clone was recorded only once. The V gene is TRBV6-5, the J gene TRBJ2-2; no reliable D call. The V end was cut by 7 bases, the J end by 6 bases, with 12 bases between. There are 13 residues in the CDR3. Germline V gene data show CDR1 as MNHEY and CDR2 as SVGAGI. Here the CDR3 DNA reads TGTGCCAGCACCCCTGTGGGGTCCGGGGAGCTGTTTTTT. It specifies CASTPVGSGELFF.

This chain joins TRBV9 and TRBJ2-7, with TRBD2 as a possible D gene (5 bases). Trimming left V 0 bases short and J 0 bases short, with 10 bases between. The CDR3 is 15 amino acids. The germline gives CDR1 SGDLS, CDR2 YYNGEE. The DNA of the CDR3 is TGTGCCAGCAGCGTAGAAGGTAGCGCCTCCTACGAGCAGTACTTC. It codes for CASSVEGSASYEQYF.

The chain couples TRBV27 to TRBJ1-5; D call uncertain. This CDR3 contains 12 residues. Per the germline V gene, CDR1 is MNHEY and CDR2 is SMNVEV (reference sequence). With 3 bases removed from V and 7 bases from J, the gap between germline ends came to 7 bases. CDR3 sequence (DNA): TGTGCCAGCAGTTTTCTCGGACAGCCCCAGCATTTT. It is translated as CASSFLGQPQHF.

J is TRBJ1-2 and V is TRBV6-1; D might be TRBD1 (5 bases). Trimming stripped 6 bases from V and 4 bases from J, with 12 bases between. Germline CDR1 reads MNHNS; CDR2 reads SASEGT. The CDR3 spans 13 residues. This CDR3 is CASSWTPSYGYTF. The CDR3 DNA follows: TGTGCCAGCAGCTGGACACCATCCTATGGCTACACCTTC.

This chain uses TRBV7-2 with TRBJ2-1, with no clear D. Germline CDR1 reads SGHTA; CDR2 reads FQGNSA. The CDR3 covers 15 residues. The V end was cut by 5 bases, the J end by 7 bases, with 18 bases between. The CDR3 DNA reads TGTGCCAGCAGCCCCTTAGCTACAATTGGTAATGAGCAGTTCTTC. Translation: CASSPLATIGNEQFF.